The 18 T cell receptor beta chains listed next were all sequenced from one sample in a study of CD8+ T cells in alopecia areata. Regarding treatment: oral pan-JAK inhibitor, 5-10 mg twice daily. RNA was isolated and reverse transcribed to cDNA, the sequencing template. Generated by immunoSEQ multiplex PCR, the TCRdb table keeps only in-frame clones and is missing some. The sample shows about 270,000 clones, 50% to 75% of them seen only once. Sequenced material: CD4+ T cells sorted from blood, taken around week 52, from a patient treated with tofacitinib. The source is a human donor with alopecia areata.

The chain couples TRBV30 to TRBJ2-3; D ambiguous. CDR1 and CDR2 from the germline V gene are GTSNPN and SVGIG (reference sequence). This CDR3 comprises 12 residues. V was pared by 3 bases and J by 6 bases, with 10 bases between. This CDR3 reads CAWRRAGDTQYF. DNA for the CDR3: TGTGCCTGGAGGCGTGCTGGGGATACGCAGTATTTT.

The table lists this clone with a count of one. The J gene is TRBJ1-5, the V gene TRBV30; 9 positions match TRBD1. The CDR3 runs 15 residues. The germline V gene has CDR1 GTSNPN and CDR2 SVGIG (reference sequence). The trim removed 2 bases at V and 4 bases at J, leaving 6 bases unmatched. The CDR3 reads CAWSPGQGGNQPQHF. CDR3 in DNA: TGTGCCTGGAGTCCGGGACAGGGTGGAAATCAGCCCCAGCATTTT.

This clone has a handful of counts. The J gene is TRBJ2-7, the V gene TRBV7-2; D gene unclear. V lost 5 bases, J lost 0 bases, and 11 bases lay in between. The CDR3 totals 14 residues. Per germline, CDR1 SGHTA and CDR2 FQGNSA. In nucleotides, the CDR3 is TGTGCCAGCAGCAGGACCGCGTTCTCCTACGAGCAGTACTTC. Translated: CASSRTAFSYEQYF.

The V gene is TRBV4-1, the J gene TRBJ1-2; D gene ambiguous. CDR1 and CDR2 from the germline V gene are MGHRA and YSYEKL. CDR3 length equals 13 residues. V lost 1 base and J 2 bases, leaving 5 bases between the germline ends. The CDR3 reads CASSQAGNYGYTF. CDR3 nucleotide sequence: TGCGCCAGCAGCCAAGCGGGAAACTATGGCTACACCTTC.

The rearrangement uses TRBV5-1 and TRBJ2-7, with 10 nucleotides matching TRBD1. V was pared by 4 bases and J by 4 bases, with 8 bases of the junction left unmatched. Germline V CDR1 and CDR2: SGHRS, YFSETQ. CDR3 length equals 15 residues. The CDR3 protein is CASSPRDRGSYEQYF. The CDR3 coding sequence is TGCGCCAGCAGCCCCCGGGACAGGGGATCTTACGAGCAGTACTTC.

The chain has TRBV5-6 and TRBJ2-1; TRBD2 might be the D (5 bases). Trimming stripped 4 bases from V and 0 bases from J, with 11 bases between. CDR1 and CDR2 from the germline V gene are SGHDT and YYEEEE. The CDR3 covers 15 residues. The CDR3 coding sequence is TGTGCCAGCAGCCTGGTAGGGAGCTCCTACAATGAGCAGTTCTTC. Encoded protein: CASSLVGSSYNEQFF.

The chain is built from TRBV25-1 and TRBJ2-3; the D gene is possibly TRBD2 (5 bases). CDR1 is MGHDK and CDR2 is SYGVNS in the germline V gene. The CDR3 runs to 11 residues. Trimming left V 7 bases short and J 8 bases short, with 10 bases between. The chain's CDR3 is CASTSTSTQYF. CDR3 sequence (DNA): TGTGCCAGCACGTCCACTAGTACGCAGTATTTT.

A few counts support this clone. The V call is TRBV9, the J call TRBJ1-2, with D tentatively TRBD1 (5 bases). Germline lookup yields CDR1 SGDLS and CDR2 YYNGEE. The CDR3 is made up of 14 amino acids. V was trimmed by 3 bases and J by 4 bases, leaving 13 bases between them. CDR3 residues: CASSATGQSYGYTF. CDR3 bases: TGTGCCAGCAGCGCTACGGGGCAGAGCTATGGCTACACCTTC.

This chain joins TRBV5-6 and TRBJ1-1; 7 bases are a match to TRBD1. The germline gives CDR1 SGHDT, CDR2 YYEEEE. Trimming at V came to 3 bases and at J to 7 bases, leaving 12 bases not matched to a gene. The CDR3 sequence is 15 residues long. CDR3 sequence: CASSSRIRDRFEAFF. For the CDR3, the DNA is TGTGCCAGCAGCTCCCGGATCCGGGACAGATTTGAAGCTTTCTTT.

This clone was found a few times. V gene TRBV29-1 combines with J gene TRBJ2-1, with D uncertain. Germline loops: CDR1 SQVTM, CDR2 ANQGSEA. This CDR3 is built from 12 residues. Trimming shortened V by 6 bases and J by 5 bases, and 11 bases separated the two germline ends. The CDR3 bases are TGCAGCGTCCGCGGACCCGACAATGAGCAGTTCTTC. Its protein is CSVRGPDNEQFF.

The chain joins TRBV27 to TRBJ1-2; 10 bases are a match to TRBD1. V was pared by 2 bases and J by 2 bases, with 2 bases of the junction left unmatched. The CDR3 loop spans 15 amino acids. Germline loops: CDR1 MNHEY, CDR2 SMNVEV (reference sequence). The CDR3 DNA sequence: TGTGCCAGCAGTTTAGTGGGACAGGGGAACTATGGCTACACCTTC. Its protein is CASSLVGQGNYGYTF.

This chain joins TRBV20-1 and TRBJ2-1; tentative D call: TRBD1 (6 bases). Trimming shortened V by 5 bases and J by 14 bases, and 16 bases separated the two germline ends. The CDR3 is 11 residues long. Germline V lookup: CDR1 DFQATT, CDR2 SNEGSKA (reference sequence). This CDR3 is CSAGPQAGEFF. CDR3 in DNA: TGCAGTGCTGGGCCCCAGGCAGGGGAGTTCTTC.

This clone has a handful of counts. The rearrangement links TRBV29-1 to TRBJ2-5; D call uncertain. Germline values: CDR1 SQVTM, CDR2 ANQGSEA. The CDR3 extends over 11 amino acids. V gave up 7 bases and J gave up 5 bases, with 11 bases separating them. As DNA, the CDR3 is TGCAGCGGATGGACGTTTGAGACCCAGTACTTC. It yields the protein CSGWTFETQYF.

J is TRBJ2-4 and V is TRBV7-9, with D uncertain. With 7 bases removed from V and 0 bases from J, the gap between germline ends came to 10 bases. From germline, CDR1 is SEHNR and CDR2 FQNEAQ (reference sequence). The CDR3 runs 14 residues. CDR3 sequence: CASTEILAKNIQYF. The CDR3 DNA follows: TGTGCCAGCACCGAAATCTTAGCCAAAAACATTCAGTACTTC.

The rearrangement joins TRBV5-5 to TRBJ2-1; 11 bases agree with TRBD2. V shed 10 bases and J 8 bases; nucleotides not matched to a gene: 11. The CDR3 is 14 residues long. Per the germline V gene, CDR1 is SGHKS and CDR2 is YYEKEE (reference sequence). Here the CDR3 reads CACSRGLAVDEQFF. CDR3 bases: TGTGCCTGTAGCAGGGGACTAGCGGTGGATGAGCAGTTCTTC.

The chain carries TRBV11-2 and TRBJ2-3, with D unresolved. The CDR3 totals 12 residues. Looked up from germline, CDR1 is SGHAT and CDR2 is FQNNGV. Trimming took 4 bases from V and 0 from J, leaving 2 bases between them. CDR3 loop: CASSYSTDTQYF. DNA for the CDR3: TGTGCCAGCAGCTATAGCACAGATACGCAGTATTTT.

This CDR3 is CASSRGSSPLHF. DNA for the CDR3: TGTGCCAGCTCACGGGGGAGCTCACCCCTCCACTTT. This rearrangement joins TRBV18 to TRBJ1-6, with a tentative D call TRBD1 (5 bases). Germline-derived CDR1 and CDR2 are KGHSH and LQKENI. V lost 4 bases and J lost 10, with 8 bases in between. There are 12 residues in the CDR3.

The V and J genes are TRBV30 and TRBJ2-3, with D possibly being TRBD2 (5 bases). CDR3 length: 10 amino acids. CDR1 GTSNPN and CDR2 SVGIG come from the germline V gene (reference sequence). V was pared by 5 bases and J by 9 bases, with 9 bases between. This CDR3 reads CAWDRGTQYF. Here the CDR3 DNA reads TGTGCCTGGGACCGGGGAACGCAGTATTTT.